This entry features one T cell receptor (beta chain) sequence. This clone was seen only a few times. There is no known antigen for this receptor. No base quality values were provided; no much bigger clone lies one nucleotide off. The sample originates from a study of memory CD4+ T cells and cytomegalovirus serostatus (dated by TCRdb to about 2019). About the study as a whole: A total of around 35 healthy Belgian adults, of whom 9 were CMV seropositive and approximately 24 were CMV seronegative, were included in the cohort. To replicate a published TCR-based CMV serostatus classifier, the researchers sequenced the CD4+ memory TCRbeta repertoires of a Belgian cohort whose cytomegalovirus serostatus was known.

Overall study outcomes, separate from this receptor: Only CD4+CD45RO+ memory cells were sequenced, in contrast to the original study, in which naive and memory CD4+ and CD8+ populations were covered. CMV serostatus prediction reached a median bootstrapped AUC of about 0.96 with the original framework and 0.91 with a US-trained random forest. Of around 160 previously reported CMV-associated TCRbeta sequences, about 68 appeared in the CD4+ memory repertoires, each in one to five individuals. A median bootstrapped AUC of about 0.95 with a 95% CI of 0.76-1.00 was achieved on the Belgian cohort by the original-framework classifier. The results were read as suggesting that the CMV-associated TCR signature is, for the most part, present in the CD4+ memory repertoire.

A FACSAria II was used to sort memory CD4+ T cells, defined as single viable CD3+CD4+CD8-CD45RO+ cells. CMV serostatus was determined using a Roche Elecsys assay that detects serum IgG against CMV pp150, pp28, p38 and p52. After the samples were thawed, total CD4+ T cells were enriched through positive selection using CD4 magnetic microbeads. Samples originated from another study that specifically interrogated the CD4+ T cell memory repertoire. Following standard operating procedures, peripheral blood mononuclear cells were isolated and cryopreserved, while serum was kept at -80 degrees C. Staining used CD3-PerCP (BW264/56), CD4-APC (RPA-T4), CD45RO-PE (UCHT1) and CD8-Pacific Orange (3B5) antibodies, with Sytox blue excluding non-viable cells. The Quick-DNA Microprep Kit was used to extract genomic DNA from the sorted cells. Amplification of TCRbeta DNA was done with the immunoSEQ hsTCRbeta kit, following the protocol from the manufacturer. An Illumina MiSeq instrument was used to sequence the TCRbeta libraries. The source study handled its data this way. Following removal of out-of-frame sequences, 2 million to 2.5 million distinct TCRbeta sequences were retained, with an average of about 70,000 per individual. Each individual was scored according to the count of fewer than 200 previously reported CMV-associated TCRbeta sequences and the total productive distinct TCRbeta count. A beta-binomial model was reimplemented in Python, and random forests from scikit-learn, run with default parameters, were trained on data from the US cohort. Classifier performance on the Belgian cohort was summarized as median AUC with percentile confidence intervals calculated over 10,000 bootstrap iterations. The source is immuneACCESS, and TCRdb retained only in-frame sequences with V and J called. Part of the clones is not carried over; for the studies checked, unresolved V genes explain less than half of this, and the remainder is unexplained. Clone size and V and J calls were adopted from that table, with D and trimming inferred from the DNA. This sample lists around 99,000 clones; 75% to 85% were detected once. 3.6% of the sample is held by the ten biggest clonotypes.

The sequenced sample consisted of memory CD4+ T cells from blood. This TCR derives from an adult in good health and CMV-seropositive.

The sequence in DNA is TGTGCCAGCAGGGGACTCGGGGCCGGGGAGCTGTTTTTT. Translated, it gives CASRGLGAGELFF. This sequence uses TRBV27 and TRBJ2-2; TRBD2 could be the D gene, as 6 bases match. Taken from the germline V gene (reference sequence), the CDR1 and CDR2 loops are MNHEY and SMNVEV. There are 13 amino acids in the CDR3, from cysteine to phenylalanine inclusive. Only the CDR3 portion is preserved as DNA: 39 bases, with reading frame beginning at the first base. Relative to germline, V is 6 bases shorter and J is 6 bases shorter, with 11 bases between their ends.